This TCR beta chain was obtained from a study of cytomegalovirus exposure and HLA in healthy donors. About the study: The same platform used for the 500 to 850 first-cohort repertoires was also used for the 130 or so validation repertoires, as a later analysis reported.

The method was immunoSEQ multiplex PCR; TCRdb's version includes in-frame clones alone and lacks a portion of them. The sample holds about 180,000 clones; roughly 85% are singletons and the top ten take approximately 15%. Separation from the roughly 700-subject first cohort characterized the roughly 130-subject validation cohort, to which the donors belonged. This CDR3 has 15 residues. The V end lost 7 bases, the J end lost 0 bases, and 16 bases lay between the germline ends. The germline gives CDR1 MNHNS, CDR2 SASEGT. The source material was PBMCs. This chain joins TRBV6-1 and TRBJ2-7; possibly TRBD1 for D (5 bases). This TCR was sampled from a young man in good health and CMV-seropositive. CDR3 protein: CASKPRQTSSYEQYF. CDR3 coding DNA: TGTGCCAGCAAACCCCGACAGACAAGCTCCTACGAGCAGTACTTC.